Sequencing of this TCR beta chain was carried out in a study of human CD8 memory T cell subsets. Judged by frequency, this clonotype is medium-sized. Preparation of the TCR beta libraries relied on UMI-labeled 5' RACE. After re-calling the 5' RACE reads, TCRdb lists one entry per CDR3 protein, DNA absent. The sample yields 5,000 or so distinct CDR3 sequences, of which the top ten take up under 30%. Healthy donors' buffy coats yielded the PBMC. In each subset, RNA was taken from duplicate vials, each of 150,000 sorted CD8+ T cells. CDR3 length equals 12 residues. Germline V gene sequence: CDR1 MNHEY, CDR2 SMNVEV (reference sequence).

The chain joins TRBV27 to TRBJ1-1; checking the TCRdb D call of TRBD1 is not possible without DNA. The sequencing sample was made of CD8+ T cells from PBMCs. This receptor was taken from a human donor in good health. This CDR3 reads CASSSQGTEAFF.